This TCR beta chain is drawn from a study of blood T cell repertoires in COVID-19. The germline V gene encodes CDR1 LNHDA and CDR2 SQIVND (reference sequence). Germline trimming cut 8 bases from V and 4 bases from J; bases unmatched to any gene: 4. CDR3 length equals 12 residues. Produced via immunoSEQ multiplex PCR; TCRdb's table is partial and in-frame only. Of approximately 210,000 clones listed, over 75% are singletons. Material for sequencing was peripheral blood. The chain employs TRBV19 and TRBJ1-2; 7 bases map to TRBD1. The source of this sequence is a man aged 50-59 years with COVID-19, enrolled during active disease. CDR3 region: CASGDRFYGYTF. The CDR3 DNA reads as TGTGCCAGTGGGGACAGATTCTATGGCTACACCTTC.